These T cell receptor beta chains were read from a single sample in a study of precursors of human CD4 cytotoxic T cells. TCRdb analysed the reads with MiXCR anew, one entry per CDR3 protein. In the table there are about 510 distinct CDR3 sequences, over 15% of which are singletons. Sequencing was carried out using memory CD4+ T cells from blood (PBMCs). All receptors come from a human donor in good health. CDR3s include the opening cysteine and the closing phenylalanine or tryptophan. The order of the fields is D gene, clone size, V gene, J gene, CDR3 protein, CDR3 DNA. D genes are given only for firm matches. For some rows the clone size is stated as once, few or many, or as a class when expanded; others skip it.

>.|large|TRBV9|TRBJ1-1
CASSVGTEMNTEAFF
TGTGCCAGCAGCGTAGGAACCGAGATGAACACTGAAGCTTTCTTT
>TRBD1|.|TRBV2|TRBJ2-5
CASSEDRGAETQYF
TGTGCCAGCAGTGAGGACAGGGGGGCAGAGACCCAGTACTTC
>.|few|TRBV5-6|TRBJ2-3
CASSFRETPGTDTQYF
TGTGCCAGCAGCTTTCGAGAGACTCCGGGAACAGATACGCAGTATTTT
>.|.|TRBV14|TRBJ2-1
CASSQIARDGEQFF
TGTGCCAGCAGCCAGATCGCAAGGGACGGCGAGCAGTTCTTC
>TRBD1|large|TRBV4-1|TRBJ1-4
CASSQDGYRGRSGEKLFF
TGCGCCAGCAGCCAAGACGGGTACAGGGGTAGGTCTGGGGAAAAACTGTTTTTT
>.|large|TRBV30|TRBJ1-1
CAWNADKGTEAFF
TGTGCCTGGAACGCAGACAAGGGGACTGAAGCTTTCTTT
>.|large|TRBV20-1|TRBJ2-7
CSARGDFEQYF
TGCAGTGCTAGAGGGGATTTTGAGCAGTACTTC
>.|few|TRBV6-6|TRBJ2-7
CASSYNYEQYF
TGTGCCAGCAGTTACAACTACGAGCAGTACTTC
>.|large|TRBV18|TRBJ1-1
CASSPYKGSVNTEAFF
TGTGCCAGCTCACCATATAAGGGATCTGTGAACACTGAAGCTTTCTTT